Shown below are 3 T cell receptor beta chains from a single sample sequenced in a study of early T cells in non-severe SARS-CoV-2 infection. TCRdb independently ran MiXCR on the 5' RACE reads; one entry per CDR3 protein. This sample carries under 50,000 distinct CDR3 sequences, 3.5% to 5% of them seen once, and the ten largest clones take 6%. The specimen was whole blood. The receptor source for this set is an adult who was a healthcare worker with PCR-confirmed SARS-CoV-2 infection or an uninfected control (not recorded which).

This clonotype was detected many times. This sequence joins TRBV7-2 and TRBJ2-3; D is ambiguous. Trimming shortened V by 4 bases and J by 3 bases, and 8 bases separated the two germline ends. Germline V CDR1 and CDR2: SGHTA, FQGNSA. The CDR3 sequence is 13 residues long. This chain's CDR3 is CASSSLRTDTQYF. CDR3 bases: TGTGCCAGCAGCTCACTACGGACAGATACGCAGTATTTT.

The CDR3 DNA is TGCAGCGTGGGCGGGACAGCCTTCAAGGAGCAGTTCTTC. It yields the protein CSVGGTAFKEQFF. The chain is built from TRBV29-1 and TRBJ2-1; possible D gene TRBD1, 7 bases. Germline loops: CDR1 SQVTM, CDR2 ANQGSEA. The ends were cut back, 6 bases at V and 10 bases at J, with 19 bases in the middle. This CDR3 spans 13 amino acids.

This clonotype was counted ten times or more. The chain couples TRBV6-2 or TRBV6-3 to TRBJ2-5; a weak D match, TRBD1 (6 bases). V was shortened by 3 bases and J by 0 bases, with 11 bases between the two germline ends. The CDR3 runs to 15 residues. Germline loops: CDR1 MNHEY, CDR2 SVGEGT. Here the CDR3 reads CASSYVGTYQETQYF. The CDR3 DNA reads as TGTGCCAGCAGTTATGTTGGGACATACCAAGAGACCCAGTACTTC.